Here is one TCR beta chain with its context. What it binds is not known. The CDR3 contains 13 residues. Trimming pared 3 bases from V and 0 bases from J, leaving 6 bases between. Germline V lookup: CDR1 SGHRS, CDR2 YFSETQ. These data come from a study of T cell responses to AZD1222 COVID-19 vaccine. Sequencing used immunoSEQ multiplex PCR; TCRdb keeps in-frame clones, though not all of them. Among more than 50,000 clones listed, 70% to 80% were seen once. Study-level results: Donors were chiefly white British, with a greater number of females, and clonal diversity was perhaps underestimated.

The sample in question was peripheral blood, obtained on day 0 of MenACWY control vaccination. The rearrangement joins TRBV5-1 to TRBJ1-2, with D uncertain. The clonotype was recovered from an adult in good health. Written as DNA, the CDR3 is TGCGCCAGCAGCTCTGGAGCTAACTATGGCTACACCTTC. It is translated as CASSSGANYGYTF.